Listed below are T cell receptor beta chains from one sample, sequenced in a study of sequential checkpoint blockade in melanoma. Using immunoSEQ multiplex PCR, the repertoire was profiled, and TCRdb retains in-frame clones only, with some absent. The sample includes some 16,000 clones, 80% of them seen just once. The sample in question was CD8+ T cells sorted from blood (inferred from file names), obtained from a patient given nivolumab and ipilimumab in sequence. Every receptor here comes from a human donor with melanoma. Each CDR3 is given with its conserved first and last residue. Each record gives: J gene, D gene, V gene, clone size, CDR3 protein, CDR3 DNA. The D gene is left open where the match is weak. Size values are once, few and many counts, or a class for expanded clones, and some rows have none.

J gene: TRBJ1-2
D gene: TRBD1
V gene: TRBV6-6
clone size: -
CDR3 protein: CASSYSGTGGAGYTF
CDR3 DNA: TGTGCCAGCAGTTACTCTGGGACAGGGGGCGCTGGCTACACCTTC

J gene: TRBJ1-4
D gene: -
V gene: TRBV4-1
clone size: -
CDR3 protein: CASSQEEGRATNEKLFF
CDR3 DNA: TGCGCCAGCAGCCAAGAGGAGGGACGTGCAACTAATGAAAAACTGTTTTTT

J gene: TRBJ2-7
D gene: TRBD2
V gene: TRBV5-1
clone size: -
CDR3 protein: CASSLTGTSKYEQYF
CDR3 DNA: TGCGCCAGCAGCCTGACCGGGACTAGCAAGTACGAGCAGTACTTC

J gene: TRBJ1-1
D gene: -
V gene: TRBV7-9
clone size: few
CDR3 protein: CASSRGGRASNTEAFF
CDR3 DNA: TGTGCCAGCAGCCGGGGGGGGAGGGCATCGAACACTGAAGCTTTCTTT

J gene: TRBJ1-5
D gene: TRBD1
V gene: TRBV9
clone size: -
CDR3 protein: CASSKGQGVYQPQHF
CDR3 DNA: TGTGCCAGCAGCAAGGGGCAGGGGGTGTATCAGCCCCAGCATTTT

J gene: TRBJ1-5
D gene: -
V gene: TRBV6-5
clone size: -
CDR3 protein: CASTNHIFSNQPQHF
CDR3 DNA: TGTGCCAGCACCAATCACATTTTTAGCAATCAGCCCCAGCATTTT

J gene: TRBJ1-2
D gene: -
V gene: TRBV5-3
clone size: -
CDR3 protein: CASSLATEGGYGYTF
CDR3 DNA: TGTGCCAGCAGCTTGGCCACGGAGGGTGGCTATGGCTACACCTTC

J gene: TRBJ1-5
D gene: -
V gene: TRBV19
clone size: -
CDR3 protein: CASSIGGRNQPQHF
CDR3 DNA: TGTGCCAGTAGTATAGGCGGGCGCAATCAGCCCCAGCATTTT

J gene: TRBJ1-6
D gene: -
V gene: TRBV27
clone size: -
CDR3 protein: CASSYQVINSPLHF
CDR3 DNA: TGTGCCAGCAGTTATCAGGTGATCAATTCACCCCTCCACTTT

J gene: TRBJ2-1
D gene: TRBD2
V gene: TRBV7-9
clone size: few
CDR3 protein: CASSFLAGGPERRNEQFF
CDR3 DNA: TGTGCCAGCAGCTTTCTAGCGGGAGGGCCGGAGCGCCGGAATGAGCAGTTCTTC

J gene: TRBJ2-7
D gene: TRBD2
V gene: TRBV10-1
clone size: -
CDR3 protein: CASSESTRGSGYEQYF
CDR3 DNA: TGCGCCAGCAGTGAGTCGACTCGTGGTAGCGGGTACGAGCAGTACTTC

J gene: TRBJ2-7
D gene: TRBD2
V gene: TRBV4-3
clone size: -
CDR3 protein: CAGSQDRLANSYEQYF
CDR3 DNA: TGCGCCGGCAGCCAAGATCGACTAGCAAACTCCTACGAGCAGTACTTC

J gene: TRBJ2-7
D gene: TRBD2
V gene: TRBV29-1
clone size: medium-sized
CDR3 protein: CSVAGGIREVYEQYF
CDR3 DNA: TGCAGCGTTGCGGGGGGAATACGAGAGGTTTACGAGCAGTACTTC